The clone carrying this TCR beta chain was seen more than once but under ten times. The data originate from a study of T-cell reconstitution after alpha-beta-depleted transplantation in children. Preparation of the TCRbeta library involved a method that used unique molecular identifiers. TCRdb redid the calling of the PCR reads with MiXCR, one entry per CDR3 protein. Counted here are 450,000 to 600,000 distinct CDR3 sequences, 30% to 35% occurring once; the ten biggest clones make up 2% to 2.5%. CDR3 length: 15 amino acids. CDR1 is LGHDT, CDR2 YNNKEL, per germline (reference sequence). V was clipped by 7 bases and J by 1 base; unmatched bases: 5.

The chain employs TRBV3-1 and TRBJ2-2; 8 nucleotides match TRBD2. The sample in question was PBMCs from the stem cell graft donor, obtained from the stem cell graft. The source of this sequence is a human donor who donated a stem cell graft to a child with aplastic anemia. The CDR3 spells CASTPGLVNTGELFF. The DNA for the CDR3 is TGTGCCAGCACCCCGGGACTAGTGAACACCGGGGAGCTGTTTTTT.